One sample yielded the 27 T cell receptor beta chains listed below, sequenced in a study of T-cell memory formation after mild COVID-19. One entry per CDR3 protein, called by TCRdb with MiXCR from the 5' RACE reads. The sample comprises around 99,000 distinct CDR3 sequences, over 13% of which are singletons, and 39% rests with the top ten. Sequencing was carried out using PBMCs or a T cell subset sorted from them (not recorded which). These receptors all come from a man younger than 35 who had mild COVID-19 (a few samples of this study predate the infection). Cell type and time point are not known.

This clonotype has only a few counts. V is TRBV7-8 and J is TRBJ1-5, with D possibly TRBD1 on 5 matching bases. V was pared by 6 bases and J by 4 bases, with 16 bases between. There are 15 residues in the CDR3. Per germline, CDR1 SGHVS and CDR2 FQNEAQ. The CDR3: CASRPGHSDNQPQHF. The DNA for the CDR3 is TGTGCCAGCAGACCCGGACACAGCGATAATCAGCCCCAGCATTTT.

The V and J genes are TRBV6-5 and TRBJ2-2, with D unresolved. The germline gives CDR1 MNHEY, CDR2 SVGAGI. With 0 bases removed from V and 1 base from J, the gap between germline ends came to 3 bases. CDR3 length equals 14 residues. CDR3 sequence (DNA): TGTGCCAGCAGTTACTCGGAGAACACCGGGGAGCTGTTTTTT. It specifies CASSYSENTGELFF.

The chain employs TRBV4-1 and TRBJ2-7; tentatively, D is TRBD1 (6 bases). Germline V gene data show CDR1 as MGHRA and CDR2 as YSYEKL. V was clipped by 4 bases and J by 7 bases, with 17 bases between them. This CDR3 has 14 amino acids. CDR3: CASSPTTGYGEQYF. The DNA for the CDR3 is TGCGCCAGCAGCCCGACGACAGGTTACGGGGAGCAGTACTTC.

V gene TRBV13 combines with J gene TRBJ1-1; D unresolved. There are 15 residues in the CDR3. V gave up 1 base and J gave up 0 bases, with 9 bases separating them. Germline V gene sequence: CDR1 PRHDT, CDR2 FYEKMQ (reference sequence). CDR3 loop: CASSLEELLNTEAFF. CDR3 DNA sequence: TGTGCCAGCAGCTTAGAGGAGCTTCTGAACACTGAAGCTTTCTTT. The full variable domain, with the rest looked up from reference TRBV13 and TRBJ1-1, is AAGVIQSPRHLIKEKRETATLKCYPIPRHDTVYWYQQGPGQDPQFLISFYEKMQSDKGSIPDRFSAQQFSDYHSELNMSSLELGDSALYFCASSLEELLNTEAFFGQGTRLTVV.

This clonotype was detected a few times. V and J are TRBV12-3 or TRBV12-4 and TRBJ2-1, with 9 bases aligning to TRBD1. V dropped 3 bases and J dropped 0; count of bases not matched to a gene: 6. The CDR3 extends over 17 amino acids. The CDR3 loop reads CASSLGQGPYSYNEQFF. The CDR3 region has the DNA TGTGCCAGCAGTTTGGGACAGGGCCCCTACTCCTACAATGAGCAGTTCTTC.

The CDR3 is CASSLGWGVGTEAFF. In DNA, the CDR3 is TGCGCCAGCAGCTTGGGATGGGGGGTCGGCACTGAAGCTTTCTTT. This chain links TRBV5-1 with TRBJ1-1; tentatively, D is TRBD1 (5 bases). CDR1 and CDR2 from the germline V gene are SGHRS and YFSETQ. Trimming cost V 0 bases and J 4 bases, with 13 bases left between them. The CDR3 loop spans 15 amino acids.

The rearrangement links TRBV7-9 to TRBJ1-4; 7 nucleotides agree with TRBD1. CDR1 is SEHNR, CDR2 FQNEAQ, per germline (reference sequence). With 4 bases clipped from V and 8 bases from J, the junction kept 10 bases outside the gene matches. The CDR3 covers 15 residues. The CDR3 region is CASSSPRDSGEKLFF. The DNA for the CDR3 is TGTGCCAGCAGCTCGCCCCGGGACAGTGGGGAAAAACTGTTTTTT. Full variable domain (remainder filled in from reference TRBV7-9 and TRBJ1-4): DTGVSQNPRHKITKRGQNVTFRCDPISEHNRLYWYRQTLGQGPEFLTYFQNEAQLEKSRLLSDRFSAERPKGSFSTLEIQRTEQGDSAMYLCASSSPRDSGEKLFFGSGTQLSVL.

V is TRBV5-1 and J is TRBJ2-1; 10 bases match TRBD1. J lost 5 bases, V lost 7 bases, and 6 bases had no gene match. Germline values: CDR1 SGHRS, CDR2 YFSETQ. The CDR3 length is 14 residues. Here the CDR3 reads CASGSGTGDNEQFF. The CDR3 DNA is TGCGCCAGCGGTTCCGGGACAGGGGACAATGAGCAGTTCTTC.

In its sample, this clonotype was seen many times. This chain uses TRBV5-1 with TRBJ2-1; TRBD2 matches 11 bases. Germline lookup yields CDR1 SGHRS and CDR2 YFSETQ. This CDR3 comprises 15 residues. V gave up 4 bases and J gave up 5 bases; unmatched junction bases: 5. The CDR3 DNA reads TGCGCCAGCAGCCCGACTAGCGGGGAGAACAATGAGCAGTTCTTC. The encoded protein is CASSPTSGENNEQFF.

The CDR3 sequence: CASSQLTIAGTGADYGYTF. CDR3 in DNA: TGTGCCAGCAGCCAACTGACTATAGCCGGGACAGGGGCTGACTATGGCTACACCTTC. The gene calls are TRBV4-2 and TRBJ1-2; 10 nucleotides align to TRBD1. CDR1 and CDR2 (germline): LGHNA, YNFKEQ. CDR3 length: 19 amino acids. The J segment lost 3 bases and the V segment lost 2 bases, leaving 15 bases of the junction unmatched.

Ten or more counts support this clonotype. The chain links TRBV11-3 to TRBJ2-2, with TRBD2 matching 7 bases. Losses at the gene ends were 5 bases for V and 4 bases for J; bases not matched to a gene: 1. Germline-derived CDR1 and CDR2 are SGHNT and YENEEA. CDR3 size: 13 residues. The CDR3 DNA is TGTGCCAGCAGCCTAGCGGTCACCGGGGAGCTGTTTTTT. As protein: CASSLAVTGELFF. Complete variable domain (other parts from reference TRBV11-3 and TRBJ2-2): EAGVVQSPRYKIIEKKQPVAFWCNPISGHNTLYWYLQNLGQGPELLIRYENEEAVDDSQLPKDRFSAERLKGVDSTLKIQPAELGDSAVYLCASSLAVTGELFFGEGSRLTVL.

The J gene is TRBJ1-1, the V gene TRBV6-2 or TRBV6-3; TRBD1 agrees at 8 bases. Germline lookup yields CDR1 MNHEY and CDR2 SVGEGT. CDR3 length: 16 amino acids. V lost 5 bases, J lost 3 bases, and 11 bases stayed unmatched. The CDR3 region is CASSEEVETGDTEAFF. The DNA of the CDR3 is TGTGCCAGCAGTGAGGAGGTTGAGACAGGGGACACTGAAGCTTTCTTT.

This clonotype has at least ten counts. This sequence joins TRBV27 and TRBJ2-7; D gene unclear. Trimming stripped 2 bases from V and 1 base from J, with 6 bases between. Germline CDR1 reads MNHEY; CDR2 reads SMNVEV (reference sequence). CDR3 size: 13 residues. The CDR3 spells CASSLGRSYEQYF. As DNA, the CDR3 is TGTGCCAGCAGTTTAGGCAGATCCTACGAGCAGTACTTC.

V is TRBV6-2 or TRBV6-3 and J is TRBJ1-2; D is unclear. Germline-derived CDR1 and CDR2 are MNHEY and SVGEGT. The CDR3 consists of 14 residues. Trimming cost V 6 bases and J 4 bases, with 15 bases left between them. The CDR3 DNA follows: TGTGCCAGCAGCTCGGGGAGGGAAGTCTATGGCTACACCTTC. Its protein product is CASSSGREVYGYTF.

This sequence joins TRBV6-5 and TRBJ2-7; TRBD2 aligns across 7 bases. CDR3 length: 13 residues. CDR1 MNHEY and CDR2 SVGAGI come from the germline V gene. The trim removed 5 bases at V and 3 bases at J, leaving 4 bases unmatched. The CDR3, as DNA: TGTGCCAGCAGTCCGAGCGGGGTCTACGAGCAGTACTTC. Amino acids: CASSPSGVYEQYF.

This clonotype was observed many times. The chain joins TRBV7-9 to TRBJ2-1; D perhaps matches TRBD2 (6 bases). Per germline, CDR1 SEHNR and CDR2 FQNEAQ (reference sequence). V lost 5 bases and J lost 8, with 7 bases in between. The CDR3 runs to 11 residues. CDR3 coding DNA: TGTGCCAGCAGCCCGGGGGATGAGCAGTTCTTC. This gives the protein CASSPGDEQFF.

The chain has TRBV6-2 or TRBV6-3 and TRBJ2-1; D is undetermined. The CDR3 runs 13 residues. Trimming removed 11 bases at V and 7 bases at J, with 18 bases between. Looked up from germline, CDR1 is MNHEY and CDR2 is SVGEGT. The CDR3 DNA is TGTGCCTACGGAGAAGCAAATAGTAATGAGCAGTTCTTC. Translation: CAYGEANSNEQFF.

V gene TRBV5-1 combines with J gene TRBJ2-1, with a possible D match to TRBD1 (6 bases). The germline gives CDR1 SGHRS, CDR2 YFSETQ. The CDR3 runs 16 residues. The V gene lost 5 bases and the J gene lost 4 bases, with 19 bases spanning the gap. CDR3 bases: TGCGCCAGCAGAGCGTCCGTGGGGGCTCGGTACAATGAGCAGTTCTTC. It translates to CASRASVGARYNEQFF.

This clonotype came up many times. This rearrangement joins TRBV29-1 to TRBJ2-5; D is undetermined. The CDR3 sequence is 13 residues long. CDR1 and CDR2 from the germline V gene are SQVTM and ANQGSEA. V gave up 3 bases and J gave up 2 bases, with 10 bases separating them. The CDR3 bases are TGCAGCGTTGATGGTTGGCAGCAAGAGACCCAGTACTTC. This sequence encodes CSVDGWQQETQYF.

The table lists this clonotype with a few counts. The chain combines TRBV12-3 or TRBV12-4 with TRBJ1-1; D might be TRBD1 (5 bases). V was cut by 6 bases and J by 6 bases, with 20 bases left in between. This CDR3 is built from 15 residues. CDR3 nucleotides: TGTGCCAGCAGGATCCTTACTTGGGGCAGGGCTGAAGCTTTCTTT. This translates into CASRILTWGRAEAFF.

This clonotype was seen only a few times. V gene TRBV5-4 combines with J gene TRBJ1-5; D not certain. The CDR3 sequence is 16 residues long. V was pared by 6 bases and J by 0 bases, with 16 bases between. From germline, CDR1 is SGHNT and CDR2 YYREEE (reference sequence). CDR3 sequence reads: CASTRGADYSNQPQHF. DNA of the CDR3: TGTGCCAGCACCCGAGGCGCCGATTATAGCAATCAGCCCCAGCATTTT.

This clonotype has at least ten counts. The CDR3 sequence: CASSSWDVPEAFF. The CDR3 coding sequence is TGTGCCAGCAGCTCATGGGACGTTCCTGAAGCTTTCTTT. The gene calls are TRBV4-2 and TRBJ1-1; D perhaps matches TRBD1 (5 bases). The CDR3 consists of 13 residues. Germline CDR1 reads LGHNA; CDR2 reads YNFKEQ. The V end lost 5 bases, the J end lost 6 bases, and 13 bases lay between the germline ends.

The chain links TRBV4-1 to TRBJ2-7, with 13 bases fitting TRBD2. The V gene end was trimmed by 4 bases and the J gene end by 5 bases; junction bases not matched to a gene: 11. This CDR3 is built from 17 residues. Per germline, CDR1 MGHRA and CDR2 YSYEKL. The CDR3 nucleotides are TGCGCCAGCAGCCCGCGTTCGGGACTAGCGGGGTTCCACGAGCAGTACTTC. Translation gives CASSPRSGLAGFHEQYF.

This clonotype showed up many times. The chain carries TRBV6-5 and TRBJ2-1; 8 bases match TRBD1. This CDR3 comprises 14 residues. In germline, CDR1 is MNHEY, CDR2 SVGAGI. V was pared by 3 bases and J by 8 bases, with 6 bases of the junction left unmatched. The CDR3 loop is CASSYSDRVYEQFF. Here the CDR3 DNA reads TGTGCCAGCAGTTATTCGGACAGGGTTTATGAGCAGTTCTTC.

This clonotype was seen a handful of times. The gene calls are TRBV7-8 and TRBJ1-6; D is ambiguous. Trimming took 5 bases from V and 5 from J, leaving 4 bases between them. From germline, CDR1 is SGHVS and CDR2 FQNEAQ. The CDR3 covers 12 residues. CDR3 sequence: CASSPHNSPLHF. In nucleotides, the CDR3 is TGTGCCAGCAGCCCCCATAATTCACCCCTCCACTTT.

Ten or more counts support this clonotype. The chain has TRBV3-1 and TRBJ1-2; D remains ambiguous. The V gene lost 0 bases and the J gene lost 4 bases, with 12 bases spanning the gap. There are 15 residues in the CDR3. In germline, CDR1 is LGHDT, CDR2 YNNKEL (reference sequence). CDR3 protein: CASSQDTNLPYGYTF. The CDR3 DNA reads TGTGCCAGCAGCCAAGATACCAATCTCCCCTATGGCTACACCTTC.

This chain uses TRBV7-3 with TRBJ2-1, with 9 bases matching TRBD2. Germline CDR1 reads SGHTA; CDR2 reads FQGTGA. The junction had 11 bases not matched to a gene; V was cut back by 5 bases and J by 6 bases. The CDR3 has 16 amino acids. CDR3: CASSPTGLATPNEQFF. For the CDR3, the DNA is TGTGCCAGCAGCCCTACCGGACTAGCGACCCCCAATGAGCAGTTCTTC.